Given below is one T cell receptor beta chain in context. Antigen unknown. The table came from immunoSEQ multiplex PCR; TCRdb's copy has only in-frame clones and leaves some out. The sample consists of about 2,600 clones, approximately 66% of them appearing once. This sample was taken from a study of CD8 T cell repertoires and HIV-1 epitope variants. Study details: Twenty-five autologous and known Gag and Nef epitope variant peptides each stimulated T cells separately.

There are 17 residues in the CDR3. V was trimmed by 1 base and J by 4 bases, leaving 17 bases between them. CDR1 is LGHNA, CDR2 YNFKEQ, per germline. Study-wide points: Beta chains alone show antigen proliferation, not cytokine profile or function.

The sample taken for sequencing was cultured CD8+ T cells derived from PBMCs. This TCR derives from a male donor with HIV. This chain links TRBV4-2 with TRBJ2-1; either TRBD1 or TRBD2 may supply D (7 bases each). This CDR3 is CASSQVTGREGYNEQFF. The CDR3 DNA sequence: TGTGCCAGCAGCCAAGTGACAGGGAGGGAGGGATACAATGAGCAGTTCTTC.